The 4 T cell receptor beta chains in this list originate from one sample, sequenced in a study of blood T cell repertoires in COVID-19 (dated by TCRdb to 2018 to 2021). Library preparation was by the immunoSEQ multiplex PCR assay. TCRdb provides this immuneACCESS table in a form limited to in-frame rearrangements. Some clones are lacking; in checked studies, under half of them reflect an unresolved V gene, and why the rest are absent is not known. The sample data list roughly 170,000 clones, and roughly 88% of these were observed just once. The ten largest clones represent roughly 1.1% of the sample. The specimen sequenced was peripheral blood. The receptors come from a man in his sixties who had recovered from COVID-19.

Comments on this clone: Other DNA variants within this sample encode the same CDR3. The rearrangement uses TRBV5-1 and TRBJ1-5, with TRBD1 matching over 8 bases. CDR1 and CDR2 (germline): SGHRS, YFSETQ. The V gene end was trimmed by 3 bases and the J gene end by 4 bases; junction bases not matched to a gene: 3. The length of the CDR3 is 14 residues. The CDR3 bases are TGCGCCAGCAGCTCTACAGGGGGAAATCAGCCCCAGCATTTT. This codes for CASSSTGGNQPQHF.

J is TRBJ1-1 and V is TRBV7-2; no clear D gene. The CDR3 covers 13 residues. Germline lookup yields CDR1 SGHTA and CDR2 FQGNSA. Trimming removed 6 bases at V and 1 base at J, with 9 bases between. The CDR3 loop is CASRRASNTEAFF. CDR3 DNA: TGTGCCAGCAGGCGGGCCTCGAACACTGAAGCTTTCTTT.

This clone appeared a few times. The rearrangement links TRBV18 to TRBJ1-1; no definite D call. This CDR3 is 14 amino acids long. V lost 2 bases, J lost 6 bases, and 13 bases lay in between. The V gene's germline CDR1 is KGHSH and CDR2 LQKENI. The CDR3 reads CASSPANGQAEAFF. CDR3 in DNA: TGTGCCAGCTCACCAGCCAACGGTCAGGCTGAAGCTTTCTTT. The entire variable domain, with the rest obtained from reference TRBV18 and TRBJ1-1, is as follows: NAGVMQNPRHLVRRRGQEARLRCSPMKGHSHVYWYRQLPEEGLKFMVYLQKENIIDESGMPKERFSAEFPKEGPSILRIQQVVRGDSAAYFCASSPANGQAEAFFGQGTRLTVV.

CDR3: CASSQRGGGPTDTQYF. CDR3 nucleotides: TGTGCCAGCAGCCAGCGGGGAGGGGGGCCCACAGATACGCAGTATTTT. This chain joins TRBV3-1 (or the pseudogene TRBV3-2) and TRBJ2-3; D perhaps matches TRBD2 (7 bases). The CDR3 covers 16 residues. The V and J ends lost 3 bases and 2 bases respectively, with 15 bases between them. CDR1 LGHDT and CDR2 YNNKEL come from the germline V gene (reference sequence).